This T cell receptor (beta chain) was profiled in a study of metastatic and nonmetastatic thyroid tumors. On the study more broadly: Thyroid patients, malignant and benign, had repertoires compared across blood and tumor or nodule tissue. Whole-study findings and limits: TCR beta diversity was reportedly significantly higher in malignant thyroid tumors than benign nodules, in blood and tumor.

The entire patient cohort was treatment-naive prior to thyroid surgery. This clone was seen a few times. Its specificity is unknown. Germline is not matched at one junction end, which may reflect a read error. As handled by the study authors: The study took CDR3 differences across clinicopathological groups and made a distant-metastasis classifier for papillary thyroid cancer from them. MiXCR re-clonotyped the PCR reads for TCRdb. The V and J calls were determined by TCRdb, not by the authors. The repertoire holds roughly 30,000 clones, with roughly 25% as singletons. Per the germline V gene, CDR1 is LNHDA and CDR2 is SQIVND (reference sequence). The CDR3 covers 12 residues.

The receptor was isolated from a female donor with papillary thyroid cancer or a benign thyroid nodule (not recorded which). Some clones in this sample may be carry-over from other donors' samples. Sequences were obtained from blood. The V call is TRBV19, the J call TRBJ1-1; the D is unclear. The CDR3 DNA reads TGTGCCACCTACAGCCTGAACGCTGAAGCTTTCTTT. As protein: CATYSLNAEAFF.